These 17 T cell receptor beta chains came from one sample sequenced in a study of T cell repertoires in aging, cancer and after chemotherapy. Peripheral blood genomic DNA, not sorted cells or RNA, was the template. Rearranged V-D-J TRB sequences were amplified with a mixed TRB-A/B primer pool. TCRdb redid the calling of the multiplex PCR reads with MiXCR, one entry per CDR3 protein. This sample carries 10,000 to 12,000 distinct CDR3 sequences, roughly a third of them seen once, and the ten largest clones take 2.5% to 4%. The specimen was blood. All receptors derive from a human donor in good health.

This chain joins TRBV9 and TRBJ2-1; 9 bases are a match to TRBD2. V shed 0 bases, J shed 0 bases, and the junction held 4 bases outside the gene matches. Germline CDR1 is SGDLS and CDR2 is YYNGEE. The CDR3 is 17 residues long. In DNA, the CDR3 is TGTGCCAGCAGCGTAGGGGTTAGCGGGGGCTCCTACAATGAGCAGTTCTTC. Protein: CASSVGVSGGSYNEQFF.

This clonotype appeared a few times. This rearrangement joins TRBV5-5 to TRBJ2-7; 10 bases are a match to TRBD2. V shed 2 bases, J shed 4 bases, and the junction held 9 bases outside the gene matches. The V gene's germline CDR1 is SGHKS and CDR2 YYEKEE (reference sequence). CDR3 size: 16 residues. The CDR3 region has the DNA TGTGCCAGCAGCTTTGGACTAGCGGTAGGAGATTACGAGCAGTACTTC. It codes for CASSFGLAVGDYEQYF.

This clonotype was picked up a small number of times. CDR3 coding DNA: TGTGCCAGTAGTATAGTCGGCGGACTTGAAGCTTTCTTT. Its protein is CASSIVGGLEAFF. The chain uses TRBV19 and TRBJ1-1; D unresolved. In germline, CDR1 is LNHDA, CDR2 SQIVND (reference sequence). The V and J ends lost 1 base and 7 bases respectively, with 10 bases between them. The CDR3 extends over 13 amino acids. The full variable domain, completed using reference TRBV19 and TRBJ1-1, is DGGITQSPKYLFRKEGQNVTLSCEQNLNHDAMYWYRQDPGQGLRLIYYSQIVNDFQKGDIAEGYSVSREKKESFPLTVTSAQKNPTAFYLCASSIVGGLEAFFGQGTRLTVV.

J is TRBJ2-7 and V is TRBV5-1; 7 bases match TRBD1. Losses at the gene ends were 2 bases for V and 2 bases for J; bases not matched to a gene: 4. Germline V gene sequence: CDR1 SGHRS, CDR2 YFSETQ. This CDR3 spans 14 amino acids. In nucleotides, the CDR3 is TGCGCCAGCAGCTTATTTACAGGGGCCTACGAGCAGTACTTC. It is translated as CASSLFTGAYEQYF.

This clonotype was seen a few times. CDR3 residues: CASSPTGAPSYEQYF. The CDR3 nucleotides read TGTGCCAGCTCACCAACAGGGGCACCCTCCTACGAGCAGTACTTC. The chain joins TRBV18 to TRBJ2-7, with 7 positions matching TRBD1. The CDR3 has 15 residues. Germline CDR1 KGHSH, CDR2 LQKENI. The V gene end was trimmed by 2 bases and the J gene end by 0 bases; junction bases not matched to a gene: 4.

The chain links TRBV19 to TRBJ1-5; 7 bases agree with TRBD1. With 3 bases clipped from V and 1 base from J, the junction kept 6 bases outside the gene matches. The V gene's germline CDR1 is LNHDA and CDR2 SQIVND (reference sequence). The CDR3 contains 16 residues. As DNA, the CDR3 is TGTGCCAGTAGTATGTTAGGGGGCCAAAGCAATCAGCCCCAGCATTTT. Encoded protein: CASSMLGGQSNQPQHF.

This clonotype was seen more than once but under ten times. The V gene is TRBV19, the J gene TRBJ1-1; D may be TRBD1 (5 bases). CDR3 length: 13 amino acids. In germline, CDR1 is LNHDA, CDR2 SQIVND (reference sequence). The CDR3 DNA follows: TGTGGTAGTAGGGGTTTAATACAATCCGAAGCTTTCTTT. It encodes CGSRGLIQSEAFF.

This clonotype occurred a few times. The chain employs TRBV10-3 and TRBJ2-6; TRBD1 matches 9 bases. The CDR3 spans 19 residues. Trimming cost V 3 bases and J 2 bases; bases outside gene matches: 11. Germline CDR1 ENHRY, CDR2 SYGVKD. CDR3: CAISEPGTGSSAGANVLTF. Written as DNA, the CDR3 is TGTGCCATCAGTGAACCCGGGACAGGGTCTAGTGCTGGGGCCAACGTCCTGACTTTC.

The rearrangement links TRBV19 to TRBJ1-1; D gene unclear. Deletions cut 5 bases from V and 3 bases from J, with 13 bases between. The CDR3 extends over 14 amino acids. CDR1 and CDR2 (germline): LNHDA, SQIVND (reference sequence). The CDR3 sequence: CASSFIGSYTEAFF. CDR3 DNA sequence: TGTGCCAGTAGTTTCATAGGGTCCTACACTGAAGCTTTCTTT.

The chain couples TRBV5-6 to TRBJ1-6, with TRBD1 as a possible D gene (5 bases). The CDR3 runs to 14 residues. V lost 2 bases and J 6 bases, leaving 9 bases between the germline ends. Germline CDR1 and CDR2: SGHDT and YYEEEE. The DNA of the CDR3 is TGTGCCAGCAGCTTCGGGACGGCTAATTCACCCCTCCACTTT. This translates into CASSFGTANSPLHF.

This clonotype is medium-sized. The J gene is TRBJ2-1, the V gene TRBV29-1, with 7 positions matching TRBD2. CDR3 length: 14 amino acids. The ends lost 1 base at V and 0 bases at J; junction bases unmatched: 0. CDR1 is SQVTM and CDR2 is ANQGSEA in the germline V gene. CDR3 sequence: CSVEGGSSYNEQFF. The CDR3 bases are TGCAGCGTTGAAGGCGGGAGCTCCTACAATGAGCAGTTCTTC.

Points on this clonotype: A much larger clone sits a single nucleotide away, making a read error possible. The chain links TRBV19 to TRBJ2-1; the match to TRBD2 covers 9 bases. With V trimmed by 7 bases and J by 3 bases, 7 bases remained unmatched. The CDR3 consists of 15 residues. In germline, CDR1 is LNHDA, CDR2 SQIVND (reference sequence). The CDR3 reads CASTYSGSDYNEQFF. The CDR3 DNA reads TGTGCCAGTACTTATAGCGGGAGTGACTACAATGAGCAGTTCTTC. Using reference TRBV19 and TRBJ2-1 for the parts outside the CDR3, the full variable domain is DGGITQSPKYLFRKEGQNVTLSCEQNLNHDAMYWYRQDPGQGLRLIYYSQIVNDFQKGDIAEGYSVSREKKESFPLTVTSAQKNPTAFYLCASTYSGSDYNEQFFGPGTRLTVL.

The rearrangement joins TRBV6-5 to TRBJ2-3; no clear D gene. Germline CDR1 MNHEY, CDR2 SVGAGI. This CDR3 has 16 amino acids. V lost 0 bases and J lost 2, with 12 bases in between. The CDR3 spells CASSYSINTLTDTQYF. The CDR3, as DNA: TGTGCCAGCAGTTACTCGATTAACACTCTCACAGATACGCAGTATTTT.

The chain's CDR3 is CASSLAIGGREQFF. DNA for the CDR3: TGCGCCAGCAGCTTGGCCATCGGGGGTCGTGAGCAGTTCTTC. This chain joins TRBV5-1 and TRBJ2-1; maybe TRBD2 (6 bases). Germline values: CDR1 SGHRS, CDR2 YFSETQ. The V end lost 0 bases, the J end lost 9 bases, and 13 bases lay between the germline ends. The CDR3 length is 14 residues. Supplemented by reference TRBV5-1 and TRBJ2-1, the full variable domain reads KAGVTQTPRYLIKTRGQQVTLSCSPISGHRSVSWYQQTPGQGLQFLFEYFSETQRNKGNFPGRFSGRQFSNSRSEMNVSTLELGDSALYLCASSLAIGGREQFFGPGTRLTVL.

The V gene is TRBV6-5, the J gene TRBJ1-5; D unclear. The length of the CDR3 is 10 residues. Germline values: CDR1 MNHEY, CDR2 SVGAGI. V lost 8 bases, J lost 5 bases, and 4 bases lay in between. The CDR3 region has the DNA TGTGCCAGCGGAGATCAGCCCCAGCATTTT. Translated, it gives CASGDQPQHF.

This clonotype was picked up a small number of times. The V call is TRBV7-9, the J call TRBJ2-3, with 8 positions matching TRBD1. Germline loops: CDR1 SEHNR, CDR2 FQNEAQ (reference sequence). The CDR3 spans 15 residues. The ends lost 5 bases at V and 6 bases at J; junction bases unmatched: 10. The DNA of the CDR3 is TGTGCCAGCAGCGGGGGGCAGGGGGCGTTCGATACGCAGTATTTT. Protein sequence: CASSGGQGAFDTQYF.

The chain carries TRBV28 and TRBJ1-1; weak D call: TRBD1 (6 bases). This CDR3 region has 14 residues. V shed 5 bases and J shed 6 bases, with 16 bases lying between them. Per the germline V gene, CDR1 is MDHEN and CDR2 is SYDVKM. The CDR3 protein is CASSGQPQVAEAFF. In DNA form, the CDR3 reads TGTGCCAGCAGTGGACAGCCCCAGGTCGCTGAAGCTTTCTTT.